This record concerns one T cell receptor (beta chain) sequence. Its antigen is not yet known. Base qualities are missing; no much larger clone stands one base away. The cysteine opens and the phenylalanine closes a CDR3 of 14 amino acids. Only the CDR3 DNA is retained, 42 bases long and in frame from the first base. V loses 3 bases at its end and J loses 4 bases; junction bases beyond the gene matches: 7. CDR1 and CDR2, looked up from the germline V gene (reference sequence), are DFQATT and SNEGSKA. TCRbeta CDR3 regions were amplified from genomic DNA by means of the immunoSEQ Assay, a bias-controlled multiplex PCR. Under the source paper's analysis protocol: Within the assay, amplification of reference gene primers was used to estimate how many nucleated cells each sample contained. To quantify the absolute abundance of each unique TCRbeta CDR3 rearrangement, sequence reads were collapsed and filtered. For each sample, productive Simpson clonality was calculated as the square root of Simpson's diversity index across productive rearrangements. TCRdb took this table from immuneACCESS and kept in-frame rearrangements with V and J called. Such tables lack part of the clones; where checked against another copy, unresolved V genes explain under half of the gap, and the rest is unexplained. V and J calls plus clone size are reproduced from that table; the DNA served to infer D and trimming. The sample has under 100,000 clones on record, roughly 86% of them singletons. The ten most abundant clones make up over 5% of the sample.

Whole blood was collected in K2EDTA tubes by collaborating institutions according to the institutions' own protocols. For TCRbeta analysis, collaborator samples were shipped as frozen whole blood, as isolated PBMCs, or as DNA extracted from either sample type. This sample stems from a study of blood T cell repertoires in COVID-19 (dated by TCRdb to the early 2020s). Regarding the study in general: The collaborator samples originated in the United States, Italy and Spain and spanned the acute and convalescent phases of COVID-19. The prospective study material was composed of cDNA or gDNA derived from T cells, B-cell-depleted T cells, or PBMCs. Deeply sampled blood TCRbeta repertoires from subjects exposed to, actively infected with, or recovered from COVID-19 were included in the dataset. The repertoires were made available in a free public database intended to serve as a resource for research on the immune response to SARS-CoV-2. Samples came from the ongoing ImmuneRACE study (first 160 participants) plus 1,254 subjects from 6 global collaborators. Nearly every sample came with metadata listing a de-identified subject ID, COVID-19 status, age in years and sex. Where available, HLA class I and class II types were obtained from metadata supplied by the sample provider rather than from assay-based typing. Overall results and qualifications from the work: How much clinical and demographic metadata was included differed by source and by participant, and the metadata was provided uncurated.

The clonotype originates from a man between 35 and 55 years old with acute or convalescent COVID-19. The rearrangement joined TRBV20-1 to TRBJ1-1, and TRBD1 matches 8 of the central bases. The sequenced material came from peripheral blood. The DNA reads as follows: TGCAGTGCTAGTCAGGGGGCATTGGGCACTGAAGCTTTCTTT. It is translated as CSASQGALGTEAFF.